A selection of T cell receptor beta chains follows, all from one sample in a study of T-cell memory formation after mild COVID-19. One entry per CDR3 protein, called by TCRdb with MiXCR from the 5' RACE reads. There are 120,000 or so distinct CDR3 sequences in the sample; around 6.3% occur only once, and 2% to 2.5% lies in the top ten. The source material was PBMCs or a T cell subset sorted from them (not recorded which). Every receptor here comes from an adult woman who had mild COVID-19 (a few samples of this study predate the infection). Cell type and time point are not known. Both conserved end residues are part of each CDR3. The order of the fields is V gene, clone size, D gene, J gene, CDR3 protein, CDR3 DNA. D genes are given only for firm matches. Clone sizes are given selectively: once, few, many, or a class where the clone is expanded.

V gene: TRBV18
clone size: few
D gene: NA
J gene: TRBJ2-3
CDR3 protein: CASSPITASTDTQYF
CDR3 DNA: TGTGCCAGCTCACCAATCACGGCTAGCACAGATACGCAGTATTTT

V gene: TRBV11-3
clone size: few
D gene: NA
J gene: TRBJ2-1
CDR3 protein: CASSLAGKTNEQFF
CDR3 DNA: TGTGCCAGCAGCTTAGCCGGGAAAACCAATGAGCAGTTCTTC

V gene: TRBV18
clone size: many
D gene: TRBD2
J gene: TRBJ2-1
CDR3 protein: CASSPRLAGEGDEQFF
CDR3 DNA: TGTGCCAGCTCACCCCGACTAGCGGGGGAGGGCGATGAGCAGTTCTTC

V gene: TRBV6-5
clone size: many
D gene: TRBD2
J gene: TRBJ2-2
CDR3 protein: CASSYSTSGGHTGELFF
CDR3 DNA: TGTGCCAGCAGTTACTCAACTAGCGGGGGGCACACCGGGGAGCTGTTTTTT

V gene: TRBV5-1
clone size: many
D gene: NA
J gene: TRBJ1-5
CDR3 protein: CASSLVPDINQPQHF
CDR3 DNA: TGCGCCAGCAGCTTGGTGCCAGATATCAATCAGCCCCAGCATTTT

V gene: TRBV5-1
clone size: many
D gene: NA
J gene: TRBJ1-1
CDR3 protein: CASSLGAANTEAFF
CDR3 DNA: TGCGCCAGCAGCTTGGGTGCAGCCAACACTGAAGCTTTCTTT

V gene: TRBV7-8
clone size: NA
D gene: TRBD1
J gene: TRBJ2-7
CDR3 protein: CASSLGGTASYEQYF
CDR3 DNA: TGTGCCAGCAGCTTAGGGGGGACAGCCTCCTACGAGCAGTACTTC

V gene: TRBV20-1
clone size: NA
D gene: NA
J gene: TRBJ2-5
CDR3 protein: CSAPGGQRGAQYF
CDR3 DNA: TGCAGTGCCCCTGGCGGACAGCGCGGGGCCCAGTACTTC

V gene: TRBV18
clone size: NA
D gene: NA
J gene: TRBJ2-7
CDR3 protein: CASSPGSSSYEQYF
CDR3 DNA: TGTGCCAGCTCACCGGGATCGAGCTCCTACGAGCAGTACTTC

V gene: TRBV7-9
clone size: NA
D gene: NA
J gene: TRBJ2-5
CDR3 protein: CASSLILTGLTETQYF
CDR3 DNA: TGTGCCAGCAGCTTAATTTTGACAGGTCTGACAGAGACCCAGTACTTC

V gene: TRBV12-3/TRBV12-4
clone size: few
D gene: NA
J gene: TRBJ1-1
CDR3 protein: CASSLRQVLSEAFF
CDR3 DNA: TGTGCCAGCAGTTTAAGGCAGGTTCTCTCTGAAGCTTTCTTT

V gene: TRBV27
clone size: NA
D gene: NA
J gene: TRBJ1-1
CDR3 protein: CASSSWGMNTEAFF
CDR3 DNA: TGTGCCAGCAGTTCGTGGGGAATGAACACTGAAGCTTTCTTT

V gene: TRBV12-3/TRBV12-4
clone size: few
D gene: NA
J gene: TRBJ1-3
CDR3 protein: CASSQGSDSGNTIYF
CDR3 DNA: TGTGCCAGCAGTCAGGGGTCCGACTCTGGAAACACCATATATTTT

V gene: TRBV5-6
clone size: many
D gene: NA
J gene: TRBJ2-5
CDR3 protein: CASRWARTGGSQETQYF
CDR3 DNA: TGTGCCAGCAGGTGGGCCAGGACTGGAGGGAGCCAGGAGACCCAGTACTTC

V gene: TRBV29-1
clone size: many
D gene: TRBD1
J gene: TRBJ2-3
CDR3 protein: CSGDRVRTDTQYF
CDR3 DNA: TGCAGCGGAGACAGGGTGAGGACAGATACGCAGTATTTT

V gene: TRBV5-5
clone size: few
D gene: NA
J gene: TRBJ2-7
CDR3 protein: CASSFQGTHEQYF
CDR3 DNA: TGTGCCAGCAGCTTTCAGGGGACCCACGAGCAGTACTTC

V gene: TRBV6-5
clone size: NA
D gene: NA
J gene: TRBJ1-4
CDR3 protein: CASSPQPTNEKLFF
CDR3 DNA: TGTGCCAGCAGTCCACAGCCAACTAATGAAAAACTGTTTTTT

V gene: TRBV9
clone size: many
D gene: NA
J gene: TRBJ2-7
CDR3 protein: CASSDRERGTVYEQYF
CDR3 DNA: TGTGCCAGCAGCGACCGAGAACGGGGGACAGTCTACGAGCAGTACTTC

V gene: TRBV20-1
clone size: many
D gene: TRBD2
J gene: TRBJ2-4
CDR3 protein: CSARDRPRTSGSPIQYF
CDR3 DNA: TGCAGTGCTAGAGATCGACCGAGGACTAGCGGGAGTCCCATTCAGTACTTC

V gene: TRBV11-2
clone size: many
D gene: TRBD2
J gene: TRBJ2-1
CDR3 protein: CASSNAPGLAGGNEQFF
CDR3 DNA: TGTGCCAGCAGCAATGCCCCGGGACTAGCGGGGGGGAATGAGCAGTTCTTC

V gene: TRBV29-1
clone size: NA
D gene: TRBD2
J gene: TRBJ2-1
CDR3 protein: CSVHGLAGGLREQFF
CDR3 DNA: TGCAGCGTCCACGGACTAGCGGGGGGGCTCAGGGAGCAGTTCTTC

V gene: TRBV24-1
clone size: few
D gene: TRBD2
J gene: TRBJ2-5
CDR3 protein: CATSDFTSGGPNTQYF
CDR3 DNA: TGTGCCACCAGTGATTTCACTAGCGGGGGACCCAACACCCAGTACTTC

V gene: TRBV6-5
clone size: many
D gene: NA
J gene: TRBJ2-7
CDR3 protein: CASNPGQSNYEQYF
CDR3 DNA: TGTGCCAGCAATCCGGGACAAAGTAACTACGAGCAGTACTTC

V gene: TRBV11-3
clone size: NA
D gene: NA
J gene: TRBJ2-3
CDR3 protein: CASSLDFGTQNEQYF
CDR3 DNA: TGTGCCAGCAGCTTAGATTTTGGGACCCAGAATGAGCAGTATTTT

V gene: TRBV6-2/TRBV6-3
clone size: NA
D gene: NA
J gene: TRBJ2-5
CDR3 protein: CASSPYSTVRETQYF
CDR3 DNA: TGTGCCAGCAGTCCCTACTCCACAGTTAGAGAGACCCAGTACTTC

V gene: TRBV24-1
clone size: few
D gene: NA
J gene: TRBJ1-2
CDR3 protein: CATSDPVIYGYTF
CDR3 DNA: TGTGCCACCAGTGATCCAGTGATCTATGGCTACACCTTC

V gene: TRBV6-5
clone size: many
D gene: NA
J gene: TRBJ2-7
CDR3 protein: CASRTGREQYF
CDR3 DNA: TGTGCCAGCAGAACAGGGAGGGAGCAGTACTTC

V gene: TRBV15
clone size: many
D gene: TRBD1
J gene: TRBJ1-5
CDR3 protein: CATSREGQANQPQHF
CDR3 DNA: TGTGCCACCAGCAGAGAAGGACAGGCGAATCAGCCCCAGCATTTT

V gene: TRBV25-1
clone size: NA
D gene: TRBD1
J gene: TRBJ1-1
CDR3 protein: CASKPDRGSGNTEAFF
CDR3 DNA: TGTGCCAGCAAACCGGACAGGGGGTCGGGGAACACTGAAGCTTTCTTT

V gene: TRBV30
clone size: few
D gene: NA
J gene: TRBJ2-1
CDR3 protein: CAWTPGTRTPEQFF
CDR3 DNA: TGTGCCTGGACCCCCGGGACCCGCACCCCTGAGCAGTTCTTC

V gene: TRBV4-3
clone size: many
D gene: NA
J gene: TRBJ1-2
CDR3 protein: CASSQEVGPRGYTF
CDR3 DNA: TGCGCCAGCAGCCAAGAAGTTGGACCTCGTGGCTACACCTTC

V gene: TRBV19
clone size: few
D gene: TRBD1
J gene: TRBJ2-3
CDR3 protein: CASSIDRDADTQYF
CDR3 DNA: TGTGCCAGTAGTATTGACAGGGATGCAGATACGCAGTATTTT

V gene: TRBV20-1
clone size: many
D gene: NA
J gene: TRBJ2-3
CDR3 protein: CSASAYTTQYF
CDR3 DNA: TGCAGTGCTAGCGCCTACACGACGCAGTATTTT

V gene: TRBV20-1
clone size: few
D gene: TRBD2
J gene: TRBJ2-7
CDR3 protein: CSARTSGGLRQYF
CDR3 DNA: TGCAGTGCTCGGACTAGCGGGGGATTACGACAGTACTTC

V gene: TRBV27
clone size: few
D gene: NA
J gene: TRBJ1-1
CDR3 protein: CASSLLDQNTEAFF
CDR3 DNA: TGTGCCAGCAGTTTATTGGACCAGAACACTGAAGCTTTCTTT

V gene: TRBV5-1
clone size: many
D gene: NA
J gene: TRBJ1-1
CDR3 protein: CASSFAGAGNTEAFF
CDR3 DNA: TGCGCCAGCAGCTTTGCGGGGGCTGGGAACACTGAAGCTTTCTTT

V gene: TRBV5-6
clone size: NA
D gene: NA
J gene: TRBJ2-7
CDR3 protein: CASSTGPQVIEQYF
CDR3 DNA: TGTGCCAGCAGCACCGGGCCCCAGGTCATCGAGCAGTACTTC

V gene: TRBV16
clone size: few
D gene: NA
J gene: TRBJ1-2
CDR3 protein: CASSQFGGIYGYTF
CDR3 DNA: TGTGCCAGCAGCCAATTCGGCGGAATTTATGGCTACACCTTC

V gene: TRBV18
clone size: few
D gene: NA
J gene: TRBJ2-3
CDR3 protein: CASSHTMDTDTQYF
CDR3 DNA: TGTGCCAGCTCACACACCATGGACACAGATACGCAGTATTTT

V gene: TRBV12-3/TRBV12-4
clone size: NA
D gene: TRBD2
J gene: TRBJ2-7
CDR3 protein: CASSLVLGLVQSEQYF
CDR3 DNA: TGTGCCAGCAGTTTAGTCCTGGGACTAGTGCAGTCCGAGCAGTACTTC

V gene: TRBV3-1
clone size: many
D gene: NA
J gene: TRBJ1-1
CDR3 protein: CASNGDGNTEAFF
CDR3 DNA: TGTGCCAGCAACGGGGACGGGAACACTGAAGCTTTCTTT

V gene: TRBV30
clone size: NA
D gene: NA
J gene: TRBJ1-1
CDR3 protein: CAWDYGTEAFF
CDR3 DNA: TGTGCCTGGGACTATGGCACTGAAGCTTTCTTT

V gene: TRBV4-2
clone size: many
D gene: NA
J gene: TRBJ2-3
CDR3 protein: CASSQRQSTDTQYF
CDR3 DNA: TGTGCCAGCAGCCAACGACAGAGCACAGATACGCAGTATTTT

V gene: TRBV12-3/TRBV12-4
clone size: few
D gene: NA
J gene: TRBJ2-7
CDR3 protein: CASSFAQREQYF
CDR3 DNA: TGTGCCAGCAGTTTCGCTCAGAGGGAGCAGTACTTC

V gene: TRBV7-9
clone size: NA
D gene: TRBD2
J gene: TRBJ2-1
CDR3 protein: CASSLGTSGRDEQFF
CDR3 DNA: TGTGCCAGCAGCTTAGGGACTAGCGGGAGAGATGAGCAGTTCTTC

V gene: TRBV7-8
clone size: many
D gene: TRBD1
J gene: TRBJ2-5
CDR3 protein: CASSVRQGVETQYF
CDR3 DNA: TGTGCCAGCAGCGTACGACAGGGAGTAGAGACCCAGTACTTC

V gene: TRBV7-6
clone size: NA
D gene: TRBD1
J gene: TRBJ2-6
CDR3 protein: CASSYRGRTSGANVLTF
CDR3 DNA: TGTGCCAGCAGCTATAGGGGGCGCACGTCTGGGGCCAACGTCCTGACTTTC

V gene: TRBV29-1
clone size: few
D gene: TRBD1
J gene: TRBJ1-5
CDR3 protein: CSVWTGTNQPQHF
CDR3 DNA: TGCAGCGTGTGGACAGGGACCAATCAGCCCCAGCATTTT

V gene: TRBV12-3/TRBV12-4
clone size: few
D gene: TRBD2
J gene: TRBJ2-2
CDR3 protein: CASSLAGAGAHGELFF
CDR3 DNA: TGTGCCAGCAGCCTAGCGGGGGCAGGGGCACACGGGGAGCTGTTTTTT

V gene: TRBV30
clone size: few
D gene: TRBD2
J gene: TRBJ2-1
CDR3 protein: CAWSVYPSGRDEQFF
CDR3 DNA: TGTGCCTGGAGTGTATATCCTAGCGGGAGGGATGAGCAGTTCTTC

V gene: TRBV7-8
clone size: many
D gene: NA
J gene: TRBJ2-1
CDR3 protein: CASSVLPPSGEGYNEQFF
CDR3 DNA: TGTGCCAGCAGCGTCTTACCACCGTCTGGGGAAGGCTACAATGAGCAGTTCTTC

V gene: TRBV20-1
clone size: many
D gene: NA
J gene: TRBJ2-3
CDR3 protein: CSARGNGRSTDTQYF
CDR3 DNA: TGCAGTGCTAGAGGAAATGGGCGAAGCACAGATACGCAGTATTTT

V gene: TRBV7-2
clone size: NA
D gene: NA
J gene: TRBJ2-5
CDR3 protein: CASSLGAGIQETQYF
CDR3 DNA: TGTGCCAGCAGCTTAGGCGCAGGGATCCAAGAGACCCAGTACTTC